This T cell receptor (beta chain) was captured by sequencing in a study of a mutant IDH1 vaccine in newly diagnosed glioma. Comment on this clone: No antigen is known for it.

Some clones are missing from TCRdb's copy, which holds only in-frame ones; the method was immunoSEQ multiplex PCR. The table shows about 24,000 clones, with 79% occurring only once. This sample's time point: week 11, during vaccination. A 20-mer mutant IDH1 peptide at 300 ug was injected subcutaneously with topical imiquimod. V gave up 5 bases and J gave up 1 base, with 14 bases separating them. This CDR3 is built from 15 residues. Looked up from germline, CDR1 is MNHNY and CDR2 is SVGAGI (reference sequence). Specimen: PBMCs, collected from a glioma patient whose treatment included an IDH1 peptide vaccine. The V gene is TRBV6-6, the J gene TRBJ2-5; a possible D gene is TRBD2 (5 bases). The clonotype originates from a man aged 35-49 years with glioma. The CDR3 sequence: CASSTLPGSQETQYF. The CDR3 bases are TGTGCCAGCAGTACCCTCCCGGGATCCCAAGAGACCCAGTACTTC.